These 15 T cell receptor beta chains were sequenced from one sample in a study of neurological immune-mediated disorders. TCRdb used MiXCR to reprocess the 5' RACE reads, holding one entry per CDR3 protein. Among 50,000 or so distinct CDR3 sequences listed, 3% to 3.5% were seen once. Sequencing input: PBMCs. These receptors originate from a woman aged 60-70 years with multiple sclerosis.

This clonotype was counted ten times or more. Here the CDR3 reads CASSLSASGTLYEQYF. Written as DNA, the CDR3 is TGTGCCAGCAGTTTATCGGCTAGCGGGACACTCTACGAGCAGTACTTC. The chain combines TRBV27 with TRBJ2-7, with 9 bases lining up with TRBD2. The length of the CDR3 is 16 residues. Per germline, CDR1 MNHEY and CDR2 SMNVEV (reference sequence). V gave up 0 bases and J gave up 3 bases; unmatched junction bases: 6.

This clonotype was observed at least ten times. This chain connects TRBV29-1 to TRBJ2-1; a weak D match, TRBD2 (6 bases). The CDR3 is made up of 12 amino acids. V lost 7 bases and J 10 bases, leaving 17 bases between the germline ends. Germline V CDR1 and CDR2: SQVTM, ANQGSEA. CDR3 protein: CSAGWGDGEQFF. DNA of the CDR3: TGCAGCGCTGGCTGGGGGGATGGGGAGCAGTTCTTC.

Ten or more counts support this clonotype. The V call is TRBV28, the J call TRBJ2-1; D ambiguous. V was clipped by 2 bases and J by 0 bases, with 8 bases between them. The CDR3 totals 15 residues. Germline CDR1 and CDR2: MDHEN and SYDVKM. The CDR3 sequence is CASSLLQISYNEQFF. In DNA, the CDR3 is TGTGCCAGCAGTTTACTGCAGATCTCCTACAATGAGCAGTTCTTC. Supplemented by reference TRBV28 and TRBJ2-1, the full variable domain reads DVKVTQSSRYLVKRTGEKVFLECVQDMDHENMFWYRQDPGLGLRLIYFSYDVKMKEKGDIPEGYSVSREKKERFSLILESASTNQTSMYLCASSLLQISYNEQFFGPGTRLTVL.

The table lists this clonotype with a few counts. The chain recombines TRBV6-5 with TRBJ2-3; the D gene could be TRBD1 or TRBD2 (5 bases each). Germline V CDR1 and CDR2: MNHEY, SVGAGI. The CDR3 runs 12 residues. Trimming shortened V by 8 bases and J by 10 bases, and 16 bases separated the two germline ends. The CDR3 nucleotides read TGTGCCAGCGGTCCGGGCATGGGGGCGCAGTATTTT. Amino acids: CASGPGMGAQYF.

This clonotype has more than one count but fewer than ten. This could be a read error, since a much larger clone is one nucleotide away. The J gene is TRBJ1-5, the V gene TRBV20-1; TRBD1 is a possible D gene (6 bases). The V gene's germline CDR1 is DFQATT and CDR2 SNEGSKA (reference sequence). The CDR3 has 13 residues. The CDR3 loop reads CSASQGRGKPQNF. The CDR3 coding sequence is TGCAGTGCTTCCCAGGGGAGGGGCAAACCCCAGAATTTT.

This clonotype was counted at least ten times. The chain couples TRBV10-3 to TRBJ2-1; the match to TRBD2 covers 9 bases. Germline values: CDR1 ENHRY, CDR2 SYGVKD. V lost 9 bases, J lost 5 bases, and 11 bases stayed unmatched. There are 15 residues in the CDR3. The CDR3 bases are TGTGCCATTCTCGCTACGGGACTAGCCGACAATGAGCAGTTCTTC. Encoded protein: CAILATGLADNEQFF.

Worth noting for this clonotype: This may be a read error, as it is one base from a much larger clone. The chain recombines TRBV20-1 with TRBJ1-1, with 9 bases matching TRBD1. CDR3 size: 13 residues. CDR1 is DFQATT and CDR2 is SNEGSKA in the germline V gene (reference sequence). CDR3 nucleotides: TGCGGTGTGGGACAGGGAGTTTACACTGAAGCTTTCTTT. It codes for CGVGQGVYTEAFF.

This clonotype was recorded at least ten times. The chain is built from TRBV2 and TRBJ1-5, with a possible D match to TRBD1 (5 bases). Germline V CDR1 and CDR2: SNHLY, FYNNEI. The CDR3 spans 13 residues. V was cut by 7 bases and J by 3 bases, with 10 bases left in between. CDR3 sequence: CASNRQYNQPQHF. As DNA, the CDR3 is TGTGCCAGCAACCGACAGTACAATCAGCCCCAGCATTTT.

This clonotype has ten or more counts. V and J are TRBV12-3 or TRBV12-4 and TRBJ2-1; 7 bases are a match to TRBD1. The J segment lost 15 bases and the V segment lost 6 bases, leaving 14 bases of the junction unmatched. This CDR3 contains 13 residues. CDR3: CASRPPGQGVWFF. The DNA for the CDR3 is TGTGCCAGCAGACCCCCTGGGCAGGGGGTATGGTTCTTC.

This clonotype was counted ten times or more. One end of the junction does not line up with germline, which may come from a read error. The chain has TRBV7-9 and TRBJ2-7, with 9 positions matching TRBD2. Germline lookup yields CDR1 SEHNR and CDR2 FQNEAQ (reference sequence). The CDR3 extends over 20 amino acids. The CDR3 DNA reads TGTGCCAGCAACTTAGTTCGGACTAGCGACAGAGGTTGGCGGGCGGACGAGCAGTACTTC. It yields the protein CASNLVRTSDRGWRADEQYF.

This clonotype appeared many times. J is TRBJ2-2 and V is TRBV5-8, with D unclear. CDR1 and CDR2 (germline): SGHTS, YDEGEE. The CDR3 sequence is 15 residues long. V lost 6 bases, J lost 3 bases, and 15 bases lay in between. The chain's CDR3 is CASTPAARDTGELFF. CDR3 bases: TGTGCCAGCACCCCCGCAGCCCGGGACACCGGGGAGCTGTTTTTT.

This clonotype appeared many times. This sequence joins TRBV6-1 and TRBJ2-6, with 7 bases matching TRBD2. V shed 1 base and J 9 bases; nucleotides not matched to a gene: 6. From germline, CDR1 is MNHNS and CDR2 SASEGT. CDR3 size: 15 residues. The CDR3 nucleotides are TGTGCCAGCAGTGAAGACCCCAGGGAGGGCAACGTCCTGACTTTC. Protein sequence: CASSEDPREGNVLTF.

This clonotype appeared many times. This chain joins TRBV7-2 and TRBJ2-1; TRBD2 might be the D (6 bases). The germline gives CDR1 SGHTA, CDR2 FQGNSA. The CDR3 loop spans 15 amino acids. With 3 bases removed from V and 7 bases from J, the gap between germline ends came to 16 bases. The CDR3 sequence: CASSLEGTQGNEQFF. CDR3 DNA sequence: TGTGCCAGCAGCTTGGAGGGGACCCAGGGTAATGAGCAGTTCTTC.

This clonotype appeared many times. J is TRBJ2-7 and V is TRBV9; D assignment may be TRBD1 or TRBD2 (5 bases each). Trimming stripped 4 bases from V and 2 bases from J, with 13 bases between. This CDR3 has 14 amino acids. Per the germline V gene, CDR1 is SGDLS and CDR2 is YYNGEE. CDR3 protein: CASSPGRRTYEQYF. The CDR3 bases are TGTGCCAGCAGCCCGGGACGGAGGACCTACGAGCAGTACTTC.

This clonotype came up many times. The chain couples TRBV10-3 to TRBJ1-3; D unresolved. Germline V CDR1 and CDR2: ENHRY, SYGVKD. CDR3 length: 14 amino acids. The V gene lost 10 bases and the J gene lost 2 bases, with 15 bases spanning the gap. The CDR3 DNA reads as TGTGCCACCCGGATGGGCGTAACTGGAAACACCATATATTTT. Amino acids: CATRMGVTGNTIYF.